This entry lists 11 T cell receptor beta chains sequenced from one sample in a study of blood T cell repertoires in COVID-19 (dated by TCRdb to about 2020). Library prep was done by the immunoSEQ multiplex PCR assay. As stored in TCRdb, this immuneACCESS dataset retains in-frame rearrangements with V and J assigned. A fraction of the clones does not appear; measured against another copy, unresolved V genes explain less than half of the discrepancy, and the remainder lacks a known reason. This sample is represented by 250,000 to 350,000 clones; about 85% of them were singletons. 2% to 2.5% of the sample belongs to the ten largest clones. The sequencing sample was made of peripheral blood. The source is a woman between 45 and 65 years old who had recovered from COVID-19.

The chain employs TRBV5-1 and TRBJ2-5; 10 bases are a match to TRBD1. The germline gives CDR1 SGHRS, CDR2 YFSETQ. The CDR3 sequence is 17 residues long. The V gene end was trimmed by 1 base and the J gene end by 7 bases; junction bases not matched to a gene: 13. In DNA form, the CDR3 reads TGCGCCAGCAGCTTGACGACATCCGGGACAGGGGATCGGACCCAGTACTTC. Protein sequence: CASSLTTSGTGDRTQYF.

The J gene is TRBJ1-2, the V gene TRBV5-1, with 7 bases identical to TRBD1. V shed 0 bases and J 4 bases; nucleotides not matched to a gene: 12. This CDR3 has 17 amino acids. Germline CDR1 reads SGHRS; CDR2 reads YFSETQ. The CDR3 loop reads CASSLAGTPGTVYGYTF. For the CDR3, the DNA is TGCGCCAGCAGCTTGGCTGGGACCCCCGGGACAGTCTATGGCTACACCTTC.

This clone was counted a few times. This chain joins TRBV6-2 or TRBV6-3 and TRBJ2-3; D is unresolved. Germline V gene lookup returns CDR1 MNHEY and CDR2 SVGEGT. This CDR3 spans 15 amino acids. Trimming stripped 6 bases from V and 4 bases from J, with 17 bases between. Written as DNA, the CDR3 is TGTGCCAGCAGCTATTCCGGGTCCGTAGCAGATACGCAGTATTTT. It is translated as CASSYSGSVADTQYF.

The V call is TRBV13, the J call TRBJ2-1; 8 nucleotides line up with TRBD2. V lost 4 bases, J lost 5 bases, and 16 bases stayed unmatched. The CDR3 covers 18 residues. CDR1 PRHDT and CDR2 FYEKMQ come from the germline V gene (reference sequence). The CDR3 sequence: CASSSPFPGLGGDNEQFF. The CDR3 nucleotides read TGTGCCAGCAGCTCCCCATTCCCGGGACTAGGGGGGGACAATGAGCAGTTCTTC.

This chain connects TRBV9 to TRBJ2-1; 8 bases line up with TRBD2. Trimming cost V 0 bases and J 8 bases; bases outside gene matches: 7. The CDR3 is 15 amino acids. CDR1 is SGDLS and CDR2 is YYNGEE in the germline V gene. The DNA for the CDR3 is TGTGCCAGCAGCGTAGAGATAGCGGGAATTTATGAGCAGTTCTTC. It translates to CASSVEIAGIYEQFF.

The V call is TRBV12-3 or TRBV12-4, the J call TRBJ1-5; D gene unclear. This CDR3 has 13 amino acids. V lost 6 bases and J lost 8, with 14 bases in between. CDR3 in DNA: TGTGCCAGCAGATGGGCACGCGGGGAGCCCCAGCATTTT. Translating gives CASRWARGEPQHF.

The genes are TRBV11-1 and TRBJ2-2; 7 bases fit TRBD2. The CDR3 sequence is 16 residues long. The germline gives CDR1 SGHAT, CDR2 FQDESV (reference sequence). The V gene end was trimmed by 3 bases and the J gene end by 4 bases; junction bases not matched to a gene: 8. CDR3 sequence: CASSFGRLAVTGELFF. CDR3 DNA: TGTGCCAGCAGCTTCGGGCGGCTAGCGGTCACCGGGGAGCTGTTTTTT. Together with reference TRBV11-1 and TRBJ2-2, the CDR3 gives the full variable domain: EAEVAQSPRYKITEKSQAVAFWCDPISGHATLYWYRQILGQGPELLVQFQDESVVDDSQLPKDRFSAERLKGVDSTLKIQPAELGDSAMYLCASSFGRLAVTGELFFGEGSRLTVL.

The chain employs TRBV12-3 or TRBV12-4 and TRBJ1-1, with TRBD1 as a possible D gene (5 bases). Trimming pared 6 bases from V and 5 bases from J, leaving 10 bases between. The CDR3 is 12 amino acids. The CDR3 bases are TGTGCCAGCAGCCCGAAGGGGACTGAAGCTTTCTTT. This translates into CASSPKGTEAFF.

This clone was seen just once. The V and J genes are TRBV19 and TRBJ2-7; D might be TRBD1 (6 bases). V lost 1 base and J lost 2, with 12 bases in between. The CDR3 is 15 residues long. Germline V gene data show CDR1 as LNHDA and CDR2 as SQIVND (reference sequence). CDR3 sequence reads: CASSIVQGPTYEQYF. Here the CDR3 DNA reads TGTGCCAGTAGTATAGTTCAGGGGCCGACCTACGAGCAGTACTTC.

The rearrangement joins TRBV19 to TRBJ1-5; 8 bases are shared with TRBD1. CDR3 size: 12 residues. Germline V gene sequence: CDR1 LNHDA, CDR2 SQIVND (reference sequence). The ends lost 8 bases at V and 7 bases at J; junction bases unmatched: 4. CDR3 amino acids: CASQDRGQPQHF. As DNA, the CDR3 is TGTGCCAGTCAAGACAGGGGCCAGCCCCAGCATTTT.

V is TRBV27 and J is TRBJ1-1; 12 bases are shared with TRBD1. Looked up from germline, CDR1 is MNHEY and CDR2 is SMNVEV (reference sequence). The CDR3 loop spans 17 amino acids. The V segment lost 6 bases and the J segment 5 bases; nucleotides outside the gene matches: 13. CDR3 protein: CASSLRGTGGAETEAFF. In DNA, the CDR3 is TGTGCCAGCAGCTTGAGGGGGACAGGGGGCGCGGAAACTGAAGCTTTCTTT.